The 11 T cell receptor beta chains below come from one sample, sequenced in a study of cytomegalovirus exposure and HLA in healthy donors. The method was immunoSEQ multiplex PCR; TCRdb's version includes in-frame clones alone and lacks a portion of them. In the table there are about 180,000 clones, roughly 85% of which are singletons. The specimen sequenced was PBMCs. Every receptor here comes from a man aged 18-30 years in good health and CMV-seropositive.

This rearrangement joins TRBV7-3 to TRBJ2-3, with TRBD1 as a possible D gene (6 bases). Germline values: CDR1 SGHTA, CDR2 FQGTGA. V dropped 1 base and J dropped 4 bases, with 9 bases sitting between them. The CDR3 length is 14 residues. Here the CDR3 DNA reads TGTGCCAGCAGCTTAAACAGGGTGGCAGATACGCAGTATTTT. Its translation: CASSLNRVADTQYF.

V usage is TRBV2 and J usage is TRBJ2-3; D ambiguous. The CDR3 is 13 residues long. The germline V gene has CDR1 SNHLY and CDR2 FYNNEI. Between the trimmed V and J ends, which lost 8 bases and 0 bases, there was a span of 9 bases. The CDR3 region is CASETYSTDTQYF. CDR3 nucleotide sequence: TGTGCCAGCGAAACTTATAGCACAGATACGCAGTATTTT. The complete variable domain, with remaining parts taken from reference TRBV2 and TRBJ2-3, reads EPEVTQTPSHQVTQMGQEVILRCVPISNHLYFYWYRQILGQKVEFLVSFYNNEISEKSEIFDDQFSVERPDGSNFTLKIRSTKLEDSAMYFCASETYSTDTQYFGPGTRLTVL.

CDR3 region: CASSPIGLYGYTF. The CDR3 DNA reads as TGTGCCAGCAGCCCTATTGGTCTTTATGGCTACACCTTC. The V call is TRBV11-2, the J call TRBJ1-2; unclear D gene. Looked up from germline, CDR1 is SGHAT and CDR2 is FQNNGV. This CDR3 contains 13 residues. V lost 5 bases and J lost 5, with 12 bases in between.

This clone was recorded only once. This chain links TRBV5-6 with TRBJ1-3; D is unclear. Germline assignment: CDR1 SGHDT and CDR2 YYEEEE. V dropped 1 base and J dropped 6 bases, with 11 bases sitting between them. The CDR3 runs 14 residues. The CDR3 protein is CASSLQVIVNTIYF. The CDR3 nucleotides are TGTGCCAGCAGCTTGCAGGTGATCGTAAACACCATATATTTT.

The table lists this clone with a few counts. CDR3 sequence reads: CASSLAGGRDQPQHF. The CDR3, as DNA: TGCGCCAGCAGCTTAGCAGGGGGCAGGGATCAGCCCCAGCATTTT. This rearrangement joins TRBV5-1 to TRBJ1-5, with TRBD1 identical over 8 bases. The germline V gene encodes CDR1 SGHRS and CDR2 YFSETQ. The V segment lost 2 bases and the J segment 5 bases; nucleotides outside the gene matches: 6. CDR3 length: 15 residues.

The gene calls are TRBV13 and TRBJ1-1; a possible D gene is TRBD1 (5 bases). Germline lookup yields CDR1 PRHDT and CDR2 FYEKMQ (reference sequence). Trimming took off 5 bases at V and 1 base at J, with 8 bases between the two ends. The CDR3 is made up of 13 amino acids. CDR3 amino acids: CASSATGNTEAFF. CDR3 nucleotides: TGTGCCAGCAGCGCAACAGGGAACACTGAAGCTTTCTTT.

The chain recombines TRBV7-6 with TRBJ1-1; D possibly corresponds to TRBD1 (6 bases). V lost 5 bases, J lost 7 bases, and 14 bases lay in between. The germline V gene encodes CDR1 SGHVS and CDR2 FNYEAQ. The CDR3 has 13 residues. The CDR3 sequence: CASSLIATGEAFF. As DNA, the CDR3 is TGTGCCAGCAGCCTTATAGCGACAGGTGAAGCTTTCTTT.

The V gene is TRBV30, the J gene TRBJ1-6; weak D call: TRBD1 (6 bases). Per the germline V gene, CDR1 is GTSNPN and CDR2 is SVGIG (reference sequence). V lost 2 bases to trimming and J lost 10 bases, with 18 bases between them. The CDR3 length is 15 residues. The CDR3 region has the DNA TGTGCCTGGAGTCTTGGGGGCCCGGGAGGATCACCCCTCCACTTT. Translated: CAWSLGGPGGSPLHF. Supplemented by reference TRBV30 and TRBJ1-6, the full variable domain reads SQTIHQWPATLVQPVGSPLSLECTVEGTSNPNLYWYRQAAGRGLQLLFYSVGIGQISSEVPQNLSASRPQDRQFILSSKKLLLSDSGFYLCAWSLGGPGGSPLHFGNGTRLTVT.

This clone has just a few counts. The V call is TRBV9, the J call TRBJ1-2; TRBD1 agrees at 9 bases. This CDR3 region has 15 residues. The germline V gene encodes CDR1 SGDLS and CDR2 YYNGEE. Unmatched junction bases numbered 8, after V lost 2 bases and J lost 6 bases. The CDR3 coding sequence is TGTGCCAGCAGCGTCGGGGGACAGGGTTACGATGGCTACACCTTC. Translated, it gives CASSVGGQGYDGYTF.

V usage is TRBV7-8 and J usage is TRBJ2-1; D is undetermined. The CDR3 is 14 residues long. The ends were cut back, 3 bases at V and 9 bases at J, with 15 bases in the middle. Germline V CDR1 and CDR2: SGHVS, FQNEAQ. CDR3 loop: CASSLKFASTEQFF. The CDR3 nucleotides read TGTGCCAGCAGCTTGAAGTTTGCGTCAACTGAGCAGTTCTTC.

In nucleotides, the CDR3 is TGTGCCTCCCAAATGGCCGGAGGGGAGACCCAGTACTTC. It yields the protein CASQMAGGETQYF. The chain employs TRBV25-1 and TRBJ2-5, with D possibly matching TRBD2 (6 bases). CDR3 size: 13 residues. The germline V and J ends were trimmed by 11 bases and 5 bases, with 18 bases remaining between them. The germline CDR1 and CDR2 sequences are MGHDK and SYGVNS.